The clone carrying this T cell receptor beta chain was found a few times. The antigen is not known. Stated time point: patch test 1, 2 weeks after DPC sensitization. This sample's treatment: therapeutic diphenylcyclopropenone sensitization with weekly scalp DPC. This sample stems from a study of human T cells and chemical hapten exposure. Overall study: Cases of alopecia areata, totalis or universalis occurred in a predominantly female patient group. Regarding the study as a whole: Sensitizing to DPC left TCRs with a frequency above 1 in 1000 unaltered. The donor cohort had alopecia, so its immune response may not match that of healthy people.

As processed by the authors: From about 20,000 to 690,000 TCRs were found per sample, with a median of roughly 89,000. One entry per CDR3 protein results from TCRdb running MiXCR on the RACE reads. What appears here as the V and J calls and clone size reflects TCRdb's work, not the paper's. The table shows approximately 79,000 distinct CDR3 sequences, with approximately 10% occurring only once. V lost 1 base and J lost 1; bases outside the gene matches: 7. The CDR3 covers 17 residues. CDR1 and CDR2 (germline): SEHNR, FQNEAQ (reference sequence). The TCR sequence derives from a woman aged 50 to 65 with alopecia areata. Some clones in this sample may be carry-over from other donors' samples. The material was whole blood, obtained in connection with sensitization to the hapten diphenylcyclopropenone (DPC). The rearrangement links TRBV7-9 to TRBJ1-5; TRBD1 matches 7 bases. The CDR3 spells CASSLGDRVWSNQPQHF. CDR3 sequence (DNA): TGTGCCAGCAGCTTAGGAGACAGGGTGTGGAGCAATCAGCCCCAGCATTTT.